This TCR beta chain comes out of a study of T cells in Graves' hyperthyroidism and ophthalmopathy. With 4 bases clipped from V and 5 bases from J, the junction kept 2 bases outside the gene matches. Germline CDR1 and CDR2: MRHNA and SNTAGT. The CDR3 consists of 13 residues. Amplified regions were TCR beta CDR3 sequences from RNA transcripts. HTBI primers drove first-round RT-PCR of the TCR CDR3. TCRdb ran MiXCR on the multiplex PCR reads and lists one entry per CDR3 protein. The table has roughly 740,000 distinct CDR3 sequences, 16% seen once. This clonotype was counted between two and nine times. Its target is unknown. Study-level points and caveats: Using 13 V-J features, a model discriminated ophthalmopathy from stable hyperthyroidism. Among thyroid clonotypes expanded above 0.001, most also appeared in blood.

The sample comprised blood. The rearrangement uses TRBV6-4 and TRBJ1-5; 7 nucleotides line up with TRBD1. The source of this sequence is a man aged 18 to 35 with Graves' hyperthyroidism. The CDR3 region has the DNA TGTGCCAGCAGTGGACAGGGATATCAGCCCCAGCATTTT. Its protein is CASSGQGYQPQHF.